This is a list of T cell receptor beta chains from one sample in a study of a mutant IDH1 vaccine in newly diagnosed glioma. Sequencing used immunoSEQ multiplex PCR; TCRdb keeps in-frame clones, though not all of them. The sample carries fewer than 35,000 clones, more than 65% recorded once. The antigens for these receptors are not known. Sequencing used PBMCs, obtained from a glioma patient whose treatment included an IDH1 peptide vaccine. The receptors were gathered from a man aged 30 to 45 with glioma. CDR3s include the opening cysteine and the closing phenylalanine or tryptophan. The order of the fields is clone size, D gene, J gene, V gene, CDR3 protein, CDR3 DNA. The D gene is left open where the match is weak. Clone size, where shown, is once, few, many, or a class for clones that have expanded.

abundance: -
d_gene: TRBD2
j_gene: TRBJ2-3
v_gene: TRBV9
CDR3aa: CASSPGTSGSSTDTQYF
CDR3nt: TGTGCCAGCAGCCCCGGGACTAGCGGGAGTAGCACAGATACGCAGTATTTT

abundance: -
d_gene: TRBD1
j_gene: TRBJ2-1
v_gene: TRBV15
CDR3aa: CATSRSGNLDRANNEQFF
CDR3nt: TGTGCCACCAGCAGAAGCGGCAATTTGGACAGGGCTAATAATGAGCAGTTCTTC

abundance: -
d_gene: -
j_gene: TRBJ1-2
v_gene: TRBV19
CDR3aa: CASSIGGNGYTF
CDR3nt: TGTGCCAGTAGTATAGGCGGGAATGGCTACACCTTC

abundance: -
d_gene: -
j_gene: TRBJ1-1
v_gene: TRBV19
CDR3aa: CASSIDRQRETFF
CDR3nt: TGTGCCAGTAGTATAGATCGGCAAAGGGAAACTTTCTTT

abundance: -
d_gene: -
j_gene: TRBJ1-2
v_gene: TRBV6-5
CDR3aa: CASRGDVYGYTF
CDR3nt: TGTGCCAGCAGAGGGGACGTTTATGGCTACACCTTC

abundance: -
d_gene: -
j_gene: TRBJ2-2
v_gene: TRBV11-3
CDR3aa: CASSLGSSNTGELFF
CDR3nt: TGTGCCAGCAGCTTAGGGAGTTCGAACACCGGGGAGCTGTTTTTT

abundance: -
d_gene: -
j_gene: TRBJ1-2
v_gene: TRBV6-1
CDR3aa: CASSTEGGDYGYTF
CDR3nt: TGTGCCAGCAGTACCGAGGGAGGGGACTATGGCTACACCTTC

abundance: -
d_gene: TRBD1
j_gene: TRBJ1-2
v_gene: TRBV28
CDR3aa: CASSLYQGASYGYTF
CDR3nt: TGTGCCAGCAGTTTATACCAGGGGGCCAGCTATGGCTACACCTTC

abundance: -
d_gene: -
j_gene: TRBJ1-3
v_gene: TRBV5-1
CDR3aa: CASSLEQAFSGNTIYF
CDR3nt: TGCGCCAGCAGCTTGGAGCAGGCCTTCTCTGGAAACACCATATATTTT

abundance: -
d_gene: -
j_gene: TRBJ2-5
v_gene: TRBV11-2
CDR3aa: CASSLVRGRQTQYF
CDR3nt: TGTGCCAGCAGCTTAGTGCGGGGCCGCCAGACCCAGTACTTC

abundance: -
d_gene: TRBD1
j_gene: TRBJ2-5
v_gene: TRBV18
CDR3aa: CASSQTTGGETQYF
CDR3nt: TGTGCCAGCTCCCAAACCACAGGGGGCGAGACCCAGTACTTC

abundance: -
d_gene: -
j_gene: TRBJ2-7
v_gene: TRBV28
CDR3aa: CASSLWTTGSSYEQYF
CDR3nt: TGTGCCAGCAGTTTATGGACCACAGGGAGCTCCTACGAGCAGTACTTC

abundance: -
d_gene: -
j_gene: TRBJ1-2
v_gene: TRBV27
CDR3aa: CASSRTQGGNYGYTF
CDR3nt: TGTGCCAGCAGCCGGACTCAAGGGGGGAACTATGGCTACACCTTC

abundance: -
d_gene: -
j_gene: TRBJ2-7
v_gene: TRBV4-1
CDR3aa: CASSQDPSQDSYEQYF
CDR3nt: TGCGCCAGCAGCCAAGATCCCTCCCAGGACTCCTACGAGCAGTACTTC

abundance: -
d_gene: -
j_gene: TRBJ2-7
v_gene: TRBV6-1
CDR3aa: CASSPDRPTTLEQYF
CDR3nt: TGTGCCAGCTCCCCAGACAGGCCGACAACTCTCGAGCAGTACTTC

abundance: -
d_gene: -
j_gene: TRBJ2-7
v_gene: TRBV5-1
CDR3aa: CASSSTLLRDSAYEQYF
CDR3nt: TGCGCCAGCAGCTCAACGCTCCTGAGAGACTCCGCCTACGAGCAGTACTTC

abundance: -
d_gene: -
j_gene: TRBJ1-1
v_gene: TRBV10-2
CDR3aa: CASSEGRTEAFF
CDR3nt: TGCGCCAGCAGTGAGGGACGGACTGAAGCTTTCTTT

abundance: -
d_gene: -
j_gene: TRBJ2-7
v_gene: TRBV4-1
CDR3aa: CASSLGGESSYEQYF
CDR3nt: TGCGCCAGCAGCCTTGGAGGAGAGAGCTCCTACGAGCAGTACTTC

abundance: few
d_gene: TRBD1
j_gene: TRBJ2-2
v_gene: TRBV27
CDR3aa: CASSPRGFAYTGELFF
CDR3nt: TGTGCCAGCAGTCCCAGGGGGTTTGCGTACACCGGGGAGCTGTTTTTT

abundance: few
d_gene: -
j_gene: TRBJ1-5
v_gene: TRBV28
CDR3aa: CASSLENQPQHF
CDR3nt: TGTGCCAGCAGTTTGGAGAATCAGCCCCAGCATTTT

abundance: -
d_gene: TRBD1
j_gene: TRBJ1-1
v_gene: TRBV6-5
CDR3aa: CASSYALDRADAFF
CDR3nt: TGTGCCAGCAGTTACGCCCTTGACAGGGCAGACGCTTTCTTT

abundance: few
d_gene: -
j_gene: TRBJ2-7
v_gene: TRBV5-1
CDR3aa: CASSLDIGATVHEQYF
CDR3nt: TGCGCCAGCAGCTTGGATATCGGGGCGACGGTCCACGAGCAGTACTTC

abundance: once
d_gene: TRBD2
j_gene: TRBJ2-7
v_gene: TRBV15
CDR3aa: CATSRDRTSGSSYEQYF
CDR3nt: TGTGCCACCAGCAGAGATAGGACTAGCGGGAGTTCCTACGAGCAGTACTTC

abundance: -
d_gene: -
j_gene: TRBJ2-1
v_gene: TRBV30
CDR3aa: CAWGGRMIKRNEQFF
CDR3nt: TGTGCCTGGGGAGGACGCATGATAAAGAGGAATGAGCAGTTCTTC

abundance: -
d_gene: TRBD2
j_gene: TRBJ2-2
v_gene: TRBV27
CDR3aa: CASSRAGGNTGELFF
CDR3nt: TGTGCCAGCAGTCGAGCGGGGGGAAACACCGGGGAGCTGTTTTTT

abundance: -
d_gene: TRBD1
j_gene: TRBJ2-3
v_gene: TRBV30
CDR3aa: CAWNRGERDTQYF
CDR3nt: TGTGCCTGGAACAGGGGAGAAAGAGATACGCAGTATTTT

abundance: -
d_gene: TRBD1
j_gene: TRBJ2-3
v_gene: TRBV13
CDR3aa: CASSHTGGDTDTQYF
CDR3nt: TGTGCCAGCAGCCACACAGGGGGCGACACAGATACGCAGTATTTT

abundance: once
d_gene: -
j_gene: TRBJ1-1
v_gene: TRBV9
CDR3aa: CASSVVPTGISEAFF
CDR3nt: TGTGCCAGCAGCGTAGTCCCTACAGGGATCTCTGAAGCTTTCTTT

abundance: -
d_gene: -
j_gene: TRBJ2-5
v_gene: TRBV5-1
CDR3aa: CASSLGLDQETQYF
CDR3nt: TGCGCCAGCAGCTTAGGGCTAGACCAAGAGACCCAGTACTTC

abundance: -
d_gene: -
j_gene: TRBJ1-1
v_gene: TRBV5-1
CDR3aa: CASSPSGRGRTEAFF
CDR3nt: TGCGCCAGCAGCCCCTCCGGGCGGGGACGGACTGAAGCTTTCTTT

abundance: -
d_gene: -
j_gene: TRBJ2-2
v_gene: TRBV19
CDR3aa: CASSTGSYTGELFF
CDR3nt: TGTGCCAGTAGTACGGGGAGTTACACCGGGGAGCTGTTTTTT

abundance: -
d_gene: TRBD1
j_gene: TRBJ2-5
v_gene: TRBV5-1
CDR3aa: CASSRMGQGREETQYF
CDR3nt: TGCGCCAGCAGCCGTATGGGACAGGGAAGGGAAGAGACCCAGTACTTC

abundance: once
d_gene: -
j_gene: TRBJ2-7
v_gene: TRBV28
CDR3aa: CASSRLGSGEQYF
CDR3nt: TGTGCCAGCTCTCGGCTAGGGTCAGGCGAGCAGTACTTC

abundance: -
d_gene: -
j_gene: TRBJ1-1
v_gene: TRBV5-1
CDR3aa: CASSLVFGQLNTEAFF
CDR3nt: TGCGCCAGCAGCTTGGTTTTTGGTCAGTTGAACACTGAAGCTTTCTTT

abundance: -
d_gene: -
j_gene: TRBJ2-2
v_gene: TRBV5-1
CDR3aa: CASRSGTTGELFF
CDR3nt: TGCGCCAGCAGGTCGGGGACTACCGGGGAGCTGTTTTTT

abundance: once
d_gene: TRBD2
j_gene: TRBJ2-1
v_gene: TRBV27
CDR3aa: CASSLTSGYNEQFF
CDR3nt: TGTGCCAGCAGTTTGACTAGCGGTTACAATGAGCAGTTCTTC

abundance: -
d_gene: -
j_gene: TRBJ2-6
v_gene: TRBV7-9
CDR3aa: CASSQGVQWGANVLTF
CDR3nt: TGTGCCAGCAGCCAAGGGGTACAGTGGGGGGCCAACGTCCTGACTTTC

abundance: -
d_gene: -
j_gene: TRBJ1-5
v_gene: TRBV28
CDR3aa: CASNNPGAGNQPQHF
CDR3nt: TGTGCCAGCAATAACCCCGGGGCAGGCAATCAGCCCCAGCATTTT

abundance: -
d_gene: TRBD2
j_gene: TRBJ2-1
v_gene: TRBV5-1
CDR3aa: CASSAGLAGGEQFF
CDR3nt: TGCGCCAGCAGCGCGGGACTAGCTGGCGGTGAGCAGTTCTTC

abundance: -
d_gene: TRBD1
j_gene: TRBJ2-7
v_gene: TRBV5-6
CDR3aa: CASSSPTGLYEQYF
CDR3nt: TGTGCCAGCAGCTCCCCGACAGGGCTCTACGAGCAGTACTTC

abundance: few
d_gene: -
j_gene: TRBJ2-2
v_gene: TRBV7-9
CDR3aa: CASSSQGAGELFF
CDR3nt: TGTGCCAGCAGCTCCCAGGGTGCCGGGGAGCTGTTTTTT

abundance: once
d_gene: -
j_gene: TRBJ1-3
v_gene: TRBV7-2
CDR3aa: CASSPAPDGRTIYF
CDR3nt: TGTGCCAGCAGCCCAGCCCCCGACGGACGCACCATATATTTT